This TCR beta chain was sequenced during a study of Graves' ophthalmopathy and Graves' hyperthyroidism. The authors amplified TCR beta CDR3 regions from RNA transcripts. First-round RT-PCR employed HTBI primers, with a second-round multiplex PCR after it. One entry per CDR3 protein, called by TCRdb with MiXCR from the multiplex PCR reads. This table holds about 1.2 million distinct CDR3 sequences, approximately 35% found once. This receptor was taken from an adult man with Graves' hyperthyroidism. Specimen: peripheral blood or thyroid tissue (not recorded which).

The CDR3 here is CASSFDRAFYGYTF. CDR3 DNA sequence: TGTGCCAGCAGTTTCGACAGGGCCTTCTATGGCTACACCTTC. V usage is TRBV7-2 and J usage is TRBJ1-2; 7 nucleotides align to TRBD1. V lost 6 bases and J lost 4; bases outside the gene matches: 8. Germline loops: CDR1 SGHTA, CDR2 FQGNSA. The length of the CDR3 is 14 residues.